This TCR beta chain was captured in a study of blood T cell repertoires in COVID-19. Study overall: The United States, Italy and Spain supplied acute and convalescent COVID-19 samples. The cDNA or gDNA used as material had been derived from T cells, B-cell-depleted T cells, or PBMCs.

Germline loops: CDR1 SGHDT, CDR2 YYEEEE. The CDR3 runs 12 residues. The ends were cut back, 0 bases at V and 8 bases at J, with 8 bases in the middle. As handled by the study authors: Quantification of nucleated cells was approximated via reference gene primer amplification. Assay: immunoSEQ multiplex PCR; the TCRdb copy retains only in-frame clones and omits some. V and J calls and clone size are as listed in that table; D and trimming were resolved from the DNA. Here the sample spans about 200,000 clones, 70% to 90% being singletons. The genes are TRBV5-6 and TRBJ1-2; unclear D gene. Sequenced input: peripheral blood. The origin of this receptor is an elderly woman with acute or convalescent COVID-19. This chain's CDR3 is CASSLAVFGYTF. The DNA of the CDR3 is TGTGCCAGCAGCTTGGCAGTTTTCGGCTACACCTTC.